Listed here are 26 T cell receptor beta chains from one sample, sequenced in a study of CD8 T cells in Susac syndrome. Random hexamers served to reverse transcribe roughly 0.45 to 1 ug RNA. One entry per CDR3 protein, called by TCRdb with MiXCR from the immunoSEQ multiplex PCR reads. The profile shows about 190,000 distinct CDR3 sequences, approximately 96% of them singletons. The specimen was CD4+ T cells from PBMCs. Receptor source: a human donor with Susac syndrome.

V gene TRBV7-9 combines with J gene TRBJ2-1; 8 nucleotides agree with TRBD1. CDR3 length equals 14 residues. V gave up 4 bases and J gave up 6 bases; unmatched junction bases: 5. Per the germline V gene, CDR1 is SEHNR and CDR2 is FQNEAQ (reference sequence). The CDR3 here is CASSSGQVTNEQFF. The CDR3 DNA is TGTGCCAGCAGCTCGGGACAGGTGACCAATGAGCAGTTCTTC.

The CDR3 nucleotides are TGTGCCAGCAAAGAGACAGGGATCACCTACAATGAGCAGTTCTTC. It encodes CASKETGITYNEQFF. The chain has TRBV2 and TRBJ2-1; 7 bases agree with TRBD1. The germline CDR1 and CDR2 sequences are SNHLY and FYNNEI. This CDR3 has 15 residues. After removal of 7 bases from V and 2 bases from J, the junction contained 8 bases not matched to a gene.

This chain links TRBV20-1 with TRBJ1-2; D is perhaps TRBD1 (6 bases). Germline V gene data show CDR1 as DFQATT and CDR2 as SNEGSKA (reference sequence). This CDR3 comprises 13 residues. Trimming took 0 bases from V and 8 from J, leaving 13 bases between them. In DNA form, the CDR3 reads TGCAGTGCTAGAGATGCCCAGGGGTGGGGCTACACCTTC. Its protein is CSARDAQGWGYTF.

V gene TRBV18 combines with J gene TRBJ2-1, with TRBD2 matching 10 bases. Germline V gene data show CDR1 as KGHSH and CDR2 as LQKENI. Unmatched junction bases numbered 6, after V lost 2 bases and J lost 5 bases. This CDR3 contains 16 residues. The CDR3 is CASSPGLAGVDNEQFF. The CDR3 bases are TGTGCCAGCTCACCAGGGCTAGCGGGGGTTGACAATGAGCAGTTCTTC.

The chain has TRBV6-1 and TRBJ2-6; TRBD1 agrees at 10 bases. J lost 2 bases, V lost 7 bases, and 14 bases had no gene match. CDR3 length: 19 amino acids. The germline V gene has CDR1 MNHNS and CDR2 SASEGT. In nucleotides, the CDR3 is TGTGCCAGCATCCCACCATGGGACAGGGGATTTGCTGGGGCCAACGTCCTGACTTTC. Its translation: CASIPPWDRGFAGANVLTF.

The chain couples TRBV10-3 to TRBJ2-7, with no clear D. The V and J ends lost 2 bases and 4 bases respectively, with 6 bases between them. This CDR3 is built from 12 residues. Looked up from germline, CDR1 is ENHRY and CDR2 is SYGVKD. Here the CDR3 reads CAISEQGYEQYF. CDR3 sequence (DNA): TGTGCCATCAGTGAGCAAGGTTACGAGCAGTACTTC.

CDR3 DNA sequence: TGTGCCAGCAGCCCGCTACTAGCGGGGGGAGAGACCCAGTACTTC. Its translation is CASSPLLAGGETQYF. The chain joins TRBV7-7 to TRBJ2-5; 12 bases agree with TRBD2. The CDR3 covers 15 residues. The trim removed 5 bases at V and 4 bases at J, leaving 5 bases unmatched. Germline V CDR1 and CDR2: SSHAT, FNYEAQ (reference sequence). Filled out from reference TRBV7-7 and TRBJ2-5, the complete variable domain reads GAGVSQSPRYKVTKRGQDVTLRCDPISSHATLYWYQQALGQGPEFLTYFNYEAQPDKSGLPSDRFSAERPEGSISTLTIQRTEQRDSAMYRCASSPLLAGGETQYFGPGTRLLVL.

V is TRBV20-1 and J is TRBJ2-7; possibly TRBD1 or TRBD2 for D (7 bases each). V lost 4 bases and J 2 bases, leaving 15 bases between the germline ends. The CDR3 covers 14 residues. Germline V gene sequence: CDR1 DFQATT, CDR2 SNEGSKA (reference sequence). The CDR3 sequence is CSATRGGATYEQYF. For the CDR3, the DNA is TGCAGTGCTACCAGGGGGGGCGCAACCTACGAGCAGTACTTC.

The chain links TRBV7-2 to TRBJ1-2; D perhaps matches TRBD1 (5 bases). The germline V gene encodes CDR1 SGHTA and CDR2 FQGNSA. V lost 1 base and J lost 4, with 13 bases in between. CDR3 size: 15 residues. In nucleotides, the CDR3 is TGTGCCAGCAGCTTAGACCTGGGGCTCGGCTATGGCTACACCTTC. It specifies CASSLDLGLGYGYTF.

The chain links TRBV7-3 to TRBJ2-7, with 10 bases lining up with TRBD1. V trimming: 5 bases; J trimming: 6 bases; junction bases outside the gene matches: 7. The germline gives CDR1 SGHTA, CDR2 FQGTGA. The CDR3 runs to 14 residues. The CDR3 is CASSLRDRGPEQYF. In nucleotides, the CDR3 is TGTGCCAGCAGCCTAAGGGACAGGGGACCCGAGCAGTACTTC.

The chain joins TRBV4-1 to TRBJ1-2, with TRBD1 identical over 7 bases. This CDR3 has 15 amino acids. CDR1 and CDR2 from the germline V gene are MGHRA and YSYEKL. With V trimmed by 0 bases and J by 5 bases, 6 bases remained unmatched. The CDR3 bases are TGCGCCAGCAGCCAAGATCTAGGGACAGCATATGGCTACACCTTC. Amino acids: CASSQDLGTAYGYTF.

For the CDR3, the DNA is TGCAGTGCTAGAGATGAGGGAGGAGGGGCCAACGTCCTGACTTTC. Amino acid sequence: CSARDEGGGANVLTF. The chain is built from TRBV20-1 and TRBJ2-6; perhaps TRBD2 as D (6 bases). With 0 bases removed from V and 4 bases from J, the gap between germline ends came to 10 bases. CDR1 and CDR2 (germline): DFQATT, SNEGSKA (reference sequence). This CDR3 spans 15 amino acids.

This chain joins TRBV13 and TRBJ2-7; 9 bases fit TRBD1. With 3 bases clipped from V and 2 bases from J, the junction kept 8 bases outside the gene matches. Germline V gene sequence: CDR1 PRHDT, CDR2 FYEKMQ (reference sequence). CDR3 length: 16 amino acids. CDR3 in amino acids: CASSLGPGQGPYEQYF. The CDR3 bases are TGTGCCAGCAGCTTGGGACCGGGACAGGGACCCTACGAGCAGTACTTC.

The chain is built from TRBV5-4 and TRBJ1-2; TRBD1 matches at 7 bases. The CDR3 is 15 residues long. Trimming removed 4 bases from V and 3 bases from J; junction bases left unmatched: 9. The germline gives CDR1 SGHNT, CDR2 YYREEE (reference sequence). The CDR3 sequence: CASSPMDRSDYGYTF. The CDR3 nucleotides are TGTGCCAGCAGCCCTATGGACAGGTCGGACTATGGCTACACCTTC.

This clonotype was picked up one time. CDR3 protein: CAISRGDYGYTF. The CDR3, as DNA: TGTGCCATCAGTCGGGGCGACTATGGCTACACCTTC. The chain combines TRBV10-3 with TRBJ1-2, with D possibly being TRBD1 (5 bases). The CDR3 extends over 12 amino acids. Germline V gene lookup returns CDR1 ENHRY and CDR2 SYGVKD. Trimming cost V 5 bases and J 3 bases, with 7 bases left between them.

The chain links TRBV3-1 to TRBJ2-2; D gene unclear. The V and J ends lost 4 bases and 4 bases respectively, with 16 bases between them. The CDR3 runs 16 residues. From germline, CDR1 is LGHDT and CDR2 YNNKEL (reference sequence). The CDR3 DNA sequence: TGTGCCAGCAGCCCCCCCAGCTCCGGCCCCACCGGGGAGCTGTTTTTT. This gives the protein CASSPPSSGPTGELFF.

This sequence joins TRBV9 and TRBJ2-1; D gene ambiguous. V was trimmed by 0 bases and J by 4 bases, leaving 8 bases between them. The CDR3 spans 14 residues. Germline-derived CDR1 and CDR2 are SGDLS and YYNGEE. The CDR3 region is CASSVGATYNEQFF. DNA of the CDR3: TGTGCCAGCAGCGTAGGGGCTACATACAATGAGCAGTTCTTC.

This rearrangement joins TRBV20-1 to TRBJ2-5; 10 bases map to TRBD2. Trimming took 8 bases from V and 1 from J; bases not matched to a gene: 4. Per germline, CDR1 DFQATT and CDR2 SNEGSKA (reference sequence). The CDR3 has 13 residues. The CDR3 region is CSQKRGGQETQYF. The CDR3 region has the DNA TGCAGTCAGAAGCGGGGGGGCCAAGAGACCCAGTACTTC.

This clonotype was detected once. V gene TRBV20-1 combines with J gene TRBJ2-7; 8 bases map to TRBD1. V lost 3 bases, J lost 1 base, and 8 bases stayed unmatched. Looked up from germline, CDR1 is DFQATT and CDR2 is SNEGSKA (reference sequence). CDR3 length equals 15 residues. CDR3 nucleotide sequence: TGCAGTGCTAGTTCCGGGACAGGCGCATCCTACGAGCAGTACTTC. It codes for CSASSGTGASYEQYF.

The chain uses TRBV7-9 and TRBJ1-1; unclear D gene. The CDR3 spans 14 residues. V was clipped by 4 bases and J by 0 bases, with 9 bases between them. Germline V gene data show CDR1 as SEHNR and CDR2 as FQNEAQ (reference sequence). Here the CDR3 reads CASSSDSLNTEAFF. The CDR3 DNA sequence: TGTGCCAGCAGCTCCGATAGCTTGAACACTGAAGCTTTCTTT.

This chain uses TRBV30 with TRBJ1-2, with no clear D. Between the trimmed V and J ends, which lost 1 base and 0 bases, there was a span of 12 bases. This CDR3 is built from 15 residues. CDR1 is GTSNPN, CDR2 SVGIG, per germline (reference sequence). CDR3 amino acids: CAWSAVLRPNYGYTF. The CDR3 DNA reads as TGTGCCTGGAGTGCCGTTCTGCGGCCTAACTATGGCTACACCTTC. The complete variable domain, with remaining parts taken from reference TRBV30 and TRBJ1-2, reads SQTIHQWPATLVQPVGSPLSLECTVEGTSNPNLYWYRQAAGRGLQLLFYSVGIGQISSEVPQNLSASRPQDRQFILSSKKLLLSDSGFYLCAWSAVLRPNYGYTFGSGTRLTVV.

This clonotype appeared a single time. The V call is TRBV27, the J call TRBJ1-5; D gene ambiguous. V lost 4 bases and J 9 bases, leaving 16 bases between the germline ends. This CDR3 is 14 amino acids long. Germline V gene data show CDR1 as MNHEY and CDR2 as SMNVEV (reference sequence). CDR3 region: CASSYSRGFRPQHF. For the CDR3, the DNA is TGTGCCAGCAGTTATAGCCGAGGGTTTCGGCCCCAGCATTTT.

The rearrangement uses TRBV5-1 and TRBJ1-6; 8 positions agree with TRBD1. The CDR3 runs to 13 residues. Germline CDR1 SGHRS, CDR2 YFSETQ. Trimming took 5 bases from V and 7 from J; bases not matched to a gene: 2. DNA of the CDR3: TGCGCCAGCAGACGACAGGGGAATTCACCCCTCCACTTT. It yields the protein CASRRQGNSPLHF.

The V call is TRBV11-2, the J call TRBJ1-5; 12 bases are a match to TRBD1. Looked up from germline, CDR1 is SGHAT and CDR2 is FQNNGV. CDR3 length: 18 residues. The trim removed 3 bases at V and 1 base at J, leaving 7 bases unmatched. The CDR3 DNA follows: TGTGCCAGCAGCTTCGGGGGGACAGGGGGCGCGAGCAATCAGCCCCAGCATTTT. Protein product: CASSFGGTGGASNQPQHF.

The V gene is TRBV7-2, the J gene TRBJ2-5; TRBD2 matches at 10 bases. Germline V gene data show CDR1 as SGHTA and CDR2 as FQGNSA. V lost 6 bases, J lost 5 bases, and 12 bases stayed unmatched. The CDR3 consists of 16 residues. The CDR3 loop reads CASRSTSGGAWETQYF. The CDR3 coding sequence is TGTGCCAGCAGATCGACGAGCGGGGGGGCGTGGGAGACCCAGTACTTC.

The CDR3 region is CAISQLAGGTDTQYF. The CDR3 nucleotides read TGTGCCATCAGCCAACTAGCGGGGGGCACAGATACGCAGTATTTT. The chain couples TRBV10-3 to TRBJ2-3, with 11 positions matching TRBD2. Per germline, CDR1 ENHRY and CDR2 SYGVKD. CDR3 length equals 15 residues. J was trimmed by 1 base and V by 6 bases; bases with no gene match: 3.